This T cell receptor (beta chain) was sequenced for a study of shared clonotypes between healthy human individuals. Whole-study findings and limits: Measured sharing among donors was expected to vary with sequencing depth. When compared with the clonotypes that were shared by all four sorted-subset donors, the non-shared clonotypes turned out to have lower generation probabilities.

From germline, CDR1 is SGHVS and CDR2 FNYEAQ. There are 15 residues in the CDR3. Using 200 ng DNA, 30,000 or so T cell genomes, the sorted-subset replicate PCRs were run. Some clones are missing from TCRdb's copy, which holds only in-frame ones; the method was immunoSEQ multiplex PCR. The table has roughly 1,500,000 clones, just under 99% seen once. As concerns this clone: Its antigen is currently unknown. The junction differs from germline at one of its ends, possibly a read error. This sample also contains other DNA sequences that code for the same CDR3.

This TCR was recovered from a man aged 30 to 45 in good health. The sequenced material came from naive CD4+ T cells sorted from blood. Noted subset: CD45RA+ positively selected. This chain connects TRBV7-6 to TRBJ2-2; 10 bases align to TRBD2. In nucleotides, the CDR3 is TGTGCCAGCAGCCCAGCGGGAGGGTACGGCGGGGAACTGTTTTTT. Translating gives CASSPAGGYGGELFF.